These T cell receptor beta chains were read from a single sample in a study of blood T cell repertoires in COVID-19. Sequenced by immunoSEQ multiplex PCR; TCRdb stores in-frame clones only, minus some. The profile covers 50,000 to 60,000 clones, with 90% to 95% appearing a single time and around a tenth taken by the ten largest. The material sequenced was peripheral blood. The receptors shown here come from an elderly woman with acute or convalescent COVID-19. CDR3s include the opening cysteine and the closing phenylalanine or tryptophan. Each record gives: V gene, clone size, D gene, J gene, CDR3 DNA, CDR3 protein. The D gene is left open where the match is weak. Size is stated for part of the rows, as once, few or many counts, or as a class when the clone is expanded.

v_gene: TRBV30; abundance: .; d_gene: TRBD2; j_gene: TRBJ2-1; CDR3nt: TGTGCCTGGAGTGGCGGTACGGTGGCGGGAGGGCCCTACAATGAGCAGTTCTTC; CDR3aa: CAWSGGTVAGGPYNEQFF
v_gene: TRBV5-1; abundance: .; d_gene: .; j_gene: TRBJ1-1; CDR3nt: TGCGCCAGCAGCCTGGGACAAAGATCCAACACTGAAGCTTTCTTT; CDR3aa: CASSLGQRSNTEAFF
v_gene: TRBV24-1; abundance: .; d_gene: TRBD2; j_gene: TRBJ2-1; CDR3nt: TGTGCCACCAGTGCTTCGGGAGGGAGAAACAATGAGCAGTTCTTC; CDR3aa: CATSASGGRNNEQFF
v_gene: TRBV5-1; abundance: .; d_gene: .; j_gene: TRBJ2-1; CDR3nt: TGCGCCAGCAGCGGGGGGATACTCGGTGAGCAGTTCTTC; CDR3aa: CASSGGILGEQFF
v_gene: TRBV2; abundance: once; d_gene: .; j_gene: TRBJ1-1; CDR3nt: TGTGCCAGCAGTGTAATCAGGGAGGGCACTGAAGCTTTCTTT; CDR3aa: CASSVIREGTEAFF
v_gene: TRBV9; abundance: .; d_gene: TRBD2; j_gene: TRBJ2-1; CDR3nt: TGTGCCAGCAGCGTAGGGCTAGCGGGCTCCTACAATGAGCAGTTCTTC; CDR3aa: CASSVGLAGSYNEQFF
v_gene: TRBV5-6; abundance: .; d_gene: TRBD1; j_gene: TRBJ1-6; CDR3nt: TGTGCCAGCAGATTAGGACCGGGACAGGGGAATTCACCCCTCCACTTT; CDR3aa: CASRLGPGQGNSPLHF
v_gene: TRBV7-6; abundance: .; d_gene: TRBD2; j_gene: TRBJ2-2; CDR3nt: TGTGCCAGCAGCTTAGTGGGGACTAGCGGGGTGAGGACCACCGGGGAGCTGTTTTTT; CDR3aa: CASSLVGTSGVRTTGELFF
v_gene: TRBV7-3; abundance: .; d_gene: TRBD1; j_gene: TRBJ1-1; CDR3nt: TGTGCCAGCGGGACAGGGGGCAGTGAAGCTTTCTTT; CDR3aa: CASGTGGSEAFF
v_gene: TRBV7-2; abundance: .; d_gene: TRBD2; j_gene: TRBJ2-5; CDR3nt: TGTGCCAGCAGCTTAGCGGTCCTAGCGGGAGAGGAGACCCAGTACTTC; CDR3aa: CASSLAVLAGEETQYF
v_gene: TRBV7-2; abundance: .; d_gene: TRBD2; j_gene: TRBJ2-1; CDR3nt: TGTGCCAGCAGGGGTCCGGGACTACCCTACAATGAGCAGTTCTTC; CDR3aa: CASRGPGLPYNEQFF
v_gene: TRBV4-3; abundance: .; d_gene: TRBD1; j_gene: TRBJ1-2; CDR3nt: TGCGCCAGCAGCCGAGACAGGGAAGGCTATGGCTACACCTTC; CDR3aa: CASSRDREGYGYTF
v_gene: TRBV5-4; abundance: once; d_gene: .; j_gene: TRBJ1-1; CDR3nt: TGTGCCAGCGGAGGCCGAGGCTTAATGAACACTGAAGCTTTCTTT; CDR3aa: CASGGRGLMNTEAFF
v_gene: TRBV6-1; abundance: .; d_gene: .; j_gene: TRBJ1-2; CDR3nt: TGTGCCAGCAGTGAAGAAATTCGGACAGTTTATGGCTACACCTTC; CDR3aa: CASSEEIRTVYGYTF
v_gene: TRBV7-8; abundance: few; d_gene: TRBD2; j_gene: TRBJ2-1; CDR3nt: TGTGCCAGCAGCTTAGCGAGGCTAGCGGGGAACAATGAGCAGTTCTTC; CDR3aa: CASSLARLAGNNEQFF
v_gene: TRBV20-1; abundance: .; d_gene: TRBD1; j_gene: TRBJ2-7; CDR3nt: TGCAGTGCCCTGACAGGGGGCGAGCAGTACTTC; CDR3aa: CSALTGGEQYF
v_gene: TRBV18; abundance: .; d_gene: TRBD1; j_gene: TRBJ1-5; CDR3nt: TGTGCCAGCTCACCAGACAGGGCCCTTAATCAGCCCCAGCATTTT; CDR3aa: CASSPDRALNQPQHF
v_gene: TRBV28; abundance: once; d_gene: TRBD1; j_gene: TRBJ1-2; CDR3nt: TGTGCCAGCAGCCCAGGGGGCTCTAACTATGGCTACACCTTC; CDR3aa: CASSPGGSNYGYTF
v_gene: TRBV28; abundance: .; d_gene: TRBD1; j_gene: TRBJ2-7; CDR3nt: TGTGCCAGCAGTTTTGAGGGGGCAGGCTCCCGGGAGCAGTACTTC; CDR3aa: CASSFEGAGSREQYF
v_gene: TRBV9; abundance: .; d_gene: .; j_gene: TRBJ1-3; CDR3nt: TGTGCCAGCAGCGCCACGGGAGGGGACTCTGGAAACACCATATATTTT; CDR3aa: CASSATGGDSGNTIYF
v_gene: TRBV4-2; abundance: few; d_gene: .; j_gene: TRBJ2-3; CDR3nt: TGTGCCAGCAGCCAGACCTTTTCTGGGGCGATCACAGATACGCAGTATTTT; CDR3aa: CASSQTFSGAITDTQYF
v_gene: TRBV4-3; abundance: .; d_gene: .; j_gene: TRBJ2-3; CDR3nt: TGCGCCAGCAGCCAAGAGGGAGCGGGCAGCACAGATACGCAGTATTTT; CDR3aa: CASSQEGAGSTDTQYF
v_gene: TRBV24-1; abundance: .; d_gene: .; j_gene: TRBJ1-2; CDR3nt: TGTGCCACCAGCGCGACAGTCGGTAACTATGGCTACACCTTC; CDR3aa: CATSATVGNYGYTF
v_gene: TRBV7-9; abundance: .; d_gene: TRBD2; j_gene: TRBJ2-1; CDR3nt: TGTGCCAGCAGCTCGCATTCGATAGCGGGAGTAAATGAGCAGTTCTTC; CDR3aa: CASSSHSIAGVNEQFF
v_gene: TRBV6-5; abundance: .; d_gene: TRBD2; j_gene: TRBJ2-5; CDR3nt: TGTGCCAGCAGTTACCCCGGACTAGCGGGTCAAGAGACCCAGTACTTC; CDR3aa: CASSYPGLAGQETQYF
v_gene: TRBV9; abundance: .; d_gene: TRBD2; j_gene: TRBJ2-3; CDR3nt: TGTGCCAGCAGCGTAGGGGGACTAGCGGGGCTAGATACGCAGTATTTT; CDR3aa: CASSVGGLAGLDTQYF
v_gene: TRBV19; abundance: .; d_gene: TRBD1; j_gene: TRBJ1-2; CDR3nt: TGTGCCAGTAGTTCACAGGGGGCCCTGGACTATGGCTACACCTTC; CDR3aa: CASSSQGALDYGYTF
v_gene: TRBV18; abundance: .; d_gene: .; j_gene: TRBJ2-7; CDR3nt: TGTGCCAGCTCACCCGGGGGCTACGAGCAGTACTTC; CDR3aa: CASSPGGYEQYF
v_gene: TRBV19; abundance: .; d_gene: TRBD2; j_gene: TRBJ2-3; CDR3nt: TGTGCCAGTGCGGGAGGAAGTGATACGCAGTATTTT; CDR3aa: CASAGGSDTQYF